This T cell receptor (beta chain) comes out of a study of blood T cell repertoires in COVID-19. Study overall: The samples span acute and convalescent COVID-19 from the United States, Italy and Spain. T cells, B-cell-depleted T cells, or PBMCs supplied cDNA or gDNA.

TCRdb's table, derived via immunoSEQ multiplex PCR, lists solely in-frame clones and lacks some. The data show almost 70,000 clones, 79% seen once. The CDR3 contains 14 residues. The V gene's germline CDR1 is SGHNT and CDR2 YYREEE (reference sequence). V was shortened by 10 bases and J by 4 bases, with 19 bases between the two germline ends. The sequenced sample was peripheral blood. The rearrangement uses TRBV5-4 and TRBJ2-3; D might be TRBD2 (7 bases). The receptor's source is a human donor in a cohort sampled during active COVID-19. This chain's CDR3 is CALSRGAEADTQYF. CDR3 DNA sequence: TGTGCCTTGTCCCGGGGGGCCGAGGCAGATACGCAGTATTTT.